This TCR beta chain was captured in a study of T cell repertoires in cytomegalovirus infection. Study background: In public TCR beta signatures, there were indications of both CMV infection and matching HLA type.

This clonotype has at least ten counts. Its antigen is currently unknown. Via MiXCR, TCRdb re-called the reads, giving one row per CDR3 protein. Of roughly 500,000 distinct CDR3 sequences in the sample, 33% were seen once. General study results and limits: The study identified carriers of CMV plus the relevant HLA from cumulative public TCR beta family frequency.

This TCR derives from a human donor in good health (CMV status not recorded). Some clones in this sample may be carry-over from other donors' samples. The material was cultured PBMCs, obtained from culture after CMV antigen stimulation.

The CDR3 coding sequence is TGTGCCAGCAGCTTCCAAGGCGGGAGGCTCAACGAGCAGTACTTC. Translating it yields CASSFQGGRLNEQYF. The chain couples TRBV7-2 to TRBJ2-7; TRBD2 matches at 8 bases. The trim removed 3 bases at V and 5 bases at J, leaving 9 bases unmatched. This CDR3 has 15 amino acids. Looked up from germline, CDR1 is SGHTA and CDR2 is FQGNSA.